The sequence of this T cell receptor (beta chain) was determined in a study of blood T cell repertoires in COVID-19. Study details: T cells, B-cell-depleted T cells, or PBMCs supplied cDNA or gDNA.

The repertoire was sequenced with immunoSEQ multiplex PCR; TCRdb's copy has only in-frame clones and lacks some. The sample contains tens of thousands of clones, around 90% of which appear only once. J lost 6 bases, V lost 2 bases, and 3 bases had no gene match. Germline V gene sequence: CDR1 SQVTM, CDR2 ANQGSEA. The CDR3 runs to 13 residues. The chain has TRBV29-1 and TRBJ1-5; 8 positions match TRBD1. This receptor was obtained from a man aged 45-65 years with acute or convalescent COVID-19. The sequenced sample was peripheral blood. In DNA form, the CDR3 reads TGCAGCGTTGAACAGGGGGCCGGTCAGCCCCAGCATTTT. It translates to CSVEQGAGQPQHF.